This T cell receptor (beta chain) was profiled in a study of blood T cell repertoires in COVID-19 (dated by TCRdb to about 2020). Study-level background: The collaborator samples originated in the United States, Italy and Spain and spanned the acute and convalescent phases of COVID-19. The samples were drawn from the first 160 participants of the ongoing ImmuneRACE study and from roughly 1,300 subjects provided by 6 global collaborators. The prospective study material was composed of cDNA or gDNA derived from T cells, B-cell-depleted T cells, or PBMCs. The repertoires were made available in a free public database intended to serve as a resource for research on the immune response to SARS-CoV-2. Deeply sampled blood TCRbeta repertoires from subjects exposed to, actively infected with, or recovered from COVID-19 were included in the dataset. Where available, HLA class I and class II types were obtained from metadata supplied by the sample provider rather than from assay-based typing. Nearly every sample came with metadata listing a de-identified subject ID, COVID-19 status, age in years and sex. Here is what the overall study found, with its caveats: The quantity of clinical and demographic metadata differed by source and by participant and was supplied without curation.

The CDR3 contains 13 residues, cysteine and phenylalanine counted. Only the CDR3 region is kept as DNA, spanning 39 bases read in frame from base 1. About this clone itself: Its antigen is currently not known. Per-base quality was not reported, and no clone a single base away is much larger than it.

The immunoSEQ Assay, a bias-controlled multiplex PCR, was used to amplify TCRbeta CDR3 regions from genomic DNA. The study's own analysis went as follows. The number of nucleated cells in each sample was estimated from the amplification of reference gene primers within the assay. To quantify the absolute abundance of each unique TCRbeta CDR3 rearrangement, sequence reads were collapsed and filtered. For each sample, productive Simpson clonality was calculated as the square root of Simpson's diversity index over productive rearrangements. TCRdb mirrors the immuneACCESS table, restricted to in-frame sequences. Some clones are absent from its copies; in checked studies, under half trace to an unresolved V gene, and the reason for the others is unknown. V, J and clone size derive from that table, while D and trimming were established from the DNA sequence. Counted in this sample were some 150,000 clones; around 86% of them appeared once. The ten most abundant clones make up 3% to 4% of the sample.

Each collaborating institution followed its own protocols to collect whole blood in K2EDTA tubes. For TCRbeta analysis, collaborators shipped samples as frozen whole blood, isolated PBMCs, or DNA extracted from either of those sample types. The source material was peripheral blood. The sequence was obtained from a man aged 65 to 85 with acute or convalescent COVID-19. The chain was built from TRBV21-1 and TRBJ1-2. TRBV21-1 constitutes a pseudogene. The CDR3 protein: CASSKAPGRGHTF. The nucleotide sequence is given as TGTGCCAGCAGCAAAGCCCCGGGGAGGGGTCACACCTTC.